The source of this T cell receptor (beta chain) is a study of blood T cell repertoires in COVID-19. The overall study: Researchers got acute and convalescent COVID-19 samples from the United States, Italy and Spain. The analysed material was cDNA or gDNA that came from T cells, B-cell-depleted T cells, or PBMCs.

Trimming removed 1 base from V and 4 bases from J; junction bases left unmatched: 0. There are 13 residues in the CDR3. Germline lookup yields CDR1 SGHRS and CDR2 YFSETQ. Authors' methods: Reference gene primer amplification gave nucleated cell count estimates. Assay used: immunoSEQ multiplex PCR; TCRdb lists only in-frame clones, some missing. That table furnishes V, J and clone size, whereas the DNA furnished D and trimming. This sample yields around 200,000 clones, of which roughly 86% are seen a single time; around 2.7% belongs to the top ten. The receptor comes from a man aged 40-49 years with active or convalescent COVID-19. The sequenced sample was peripheral blood. This chain joins TRBV5-1 and TRBJ2-5; TRBD1 agrees at 8 bases. CDR3 nucleotides: TGCGCCAGCAGCTTGACAGGGGGAGAGACCCAGTACTTC. This gives the protein CASSLTGGETQYF.